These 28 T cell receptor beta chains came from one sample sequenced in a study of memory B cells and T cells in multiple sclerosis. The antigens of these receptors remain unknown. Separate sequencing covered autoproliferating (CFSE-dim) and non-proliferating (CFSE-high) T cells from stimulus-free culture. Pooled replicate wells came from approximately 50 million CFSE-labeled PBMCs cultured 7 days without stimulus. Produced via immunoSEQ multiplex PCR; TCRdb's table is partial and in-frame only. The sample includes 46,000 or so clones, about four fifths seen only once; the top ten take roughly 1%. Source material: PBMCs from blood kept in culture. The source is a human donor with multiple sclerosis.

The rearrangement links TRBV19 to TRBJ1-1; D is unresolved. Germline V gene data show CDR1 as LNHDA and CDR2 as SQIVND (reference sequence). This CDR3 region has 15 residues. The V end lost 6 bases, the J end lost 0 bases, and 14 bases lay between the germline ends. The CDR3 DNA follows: TGTGCCAGTAGAAAAGTCACCTTTATGAACACTGAAGCTTTCTTT. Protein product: CASRKVTFMNTEAFF.

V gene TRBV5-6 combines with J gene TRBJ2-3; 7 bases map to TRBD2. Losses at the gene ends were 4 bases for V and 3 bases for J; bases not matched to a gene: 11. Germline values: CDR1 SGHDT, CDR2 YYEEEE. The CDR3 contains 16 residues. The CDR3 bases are TGTGCCAGCAGCATGCGACTAGCCTCTGGGACAGATACGCAGTATTTT. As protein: CASSMRLASGTDTQYF.

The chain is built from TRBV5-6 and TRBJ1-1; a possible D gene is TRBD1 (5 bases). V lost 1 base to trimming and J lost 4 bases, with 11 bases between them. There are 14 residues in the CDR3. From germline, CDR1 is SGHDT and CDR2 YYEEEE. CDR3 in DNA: TGTGCCAGCAGCTTGACCCCGGGGCCCACTGAAGCTTTCTTT. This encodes CASSLTPGPTEAFF.

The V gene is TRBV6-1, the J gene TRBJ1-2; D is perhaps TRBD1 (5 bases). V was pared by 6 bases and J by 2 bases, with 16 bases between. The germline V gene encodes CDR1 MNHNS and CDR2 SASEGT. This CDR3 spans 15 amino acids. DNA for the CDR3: TGTGCCAGCAGGAAAGTCCTACAGGACAACTATGGCTACACCTTC. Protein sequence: CASRKVLQDNYGYTF.

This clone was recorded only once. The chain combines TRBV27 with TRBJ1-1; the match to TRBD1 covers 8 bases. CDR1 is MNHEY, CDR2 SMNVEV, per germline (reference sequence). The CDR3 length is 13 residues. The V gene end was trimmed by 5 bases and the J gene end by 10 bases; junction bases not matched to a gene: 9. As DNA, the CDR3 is TGTGCCAGCAGTCTACAGGGGGGGAGAGGAGCTTTCTTT. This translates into CASSLQGGRGAFF.

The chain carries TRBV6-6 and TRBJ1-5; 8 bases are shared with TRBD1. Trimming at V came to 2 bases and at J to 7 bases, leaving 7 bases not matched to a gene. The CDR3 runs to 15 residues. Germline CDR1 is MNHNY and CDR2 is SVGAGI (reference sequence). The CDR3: CASSYGTGMRQPQHF. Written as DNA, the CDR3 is TGTGCCAGCAGTTACGGGACAGGAATGCGCCAGCCCCAGCATTTT.

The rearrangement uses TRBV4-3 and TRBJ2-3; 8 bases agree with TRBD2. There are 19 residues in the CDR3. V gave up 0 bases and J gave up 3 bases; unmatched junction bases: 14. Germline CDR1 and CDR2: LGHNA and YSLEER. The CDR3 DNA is TGCGCCAGCAGCCAAGACCCTAGCCGGGGGGGGCATACAACAGATACGCAGTATTTT. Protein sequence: CASSQDPSRGGHTTDTQYF.

CDR3 in amino acids: CATSRGEGMGNEKLFF. DNA for the CDR3: TGTGCCACCAGCCGGGGGGAGGGTATGGGAAATGAAAAACTGTTTTTT. The chain carries TRBV15 and TRBJ1-4, with a possible D match to TRBD1 (5 bases). The CDR3 length is 16 residues. In germline, CDR1 is LNHNV, CDR2 YYDKDF (reference sequence). The ends were cut back, 5 bases at V and 5 bases at J, with 18 bases in the middle.

CDR3 loop: CASSSGLGDSPLHF. As DNA, the CDR3 is TGTGCCAGCAGCTCAGGCCTCGGGGATTCACCCCTCCACTTT. The chain uses TRBV7-2 and TRBJ1-6; no definite D call. The germline V gene has CDR1 SGHTA and CDR2 FQGNSA. The CDR3 is 14 residues long. V gave up 4 bases and J gave up 8 bases, with 12 bases separating them.

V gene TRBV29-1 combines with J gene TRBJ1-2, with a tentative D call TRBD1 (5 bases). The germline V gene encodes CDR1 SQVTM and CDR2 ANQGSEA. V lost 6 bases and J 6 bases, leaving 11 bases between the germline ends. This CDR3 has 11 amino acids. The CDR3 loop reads CSVRQKDGYTF. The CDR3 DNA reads TGCAGCGTGCGACAGAAGGATGGCTACACCTTC.

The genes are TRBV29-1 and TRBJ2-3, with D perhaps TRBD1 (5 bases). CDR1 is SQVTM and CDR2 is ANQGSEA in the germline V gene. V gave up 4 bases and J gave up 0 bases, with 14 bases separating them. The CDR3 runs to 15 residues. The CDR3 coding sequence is TGCAGCGTTGGTAGGCAGGGATACAGCACAGATACGCAGTATTTT. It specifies CSVGRQGYSTDTQYF.

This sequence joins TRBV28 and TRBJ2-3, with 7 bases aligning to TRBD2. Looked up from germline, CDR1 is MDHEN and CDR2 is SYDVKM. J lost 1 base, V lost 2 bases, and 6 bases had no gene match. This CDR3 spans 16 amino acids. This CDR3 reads CASSLRAGRGTDTQYF. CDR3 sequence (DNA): TGTGCCAGCAGTTTACGGGCAGGGAGGGGCACAGATACGCAGTATTTT.

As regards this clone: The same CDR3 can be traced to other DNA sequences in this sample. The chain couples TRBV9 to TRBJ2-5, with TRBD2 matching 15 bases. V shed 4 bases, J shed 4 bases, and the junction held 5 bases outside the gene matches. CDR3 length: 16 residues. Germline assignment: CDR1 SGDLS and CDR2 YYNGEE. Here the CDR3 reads CASSPGLAGGGETQYF. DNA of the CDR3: TGTGCCAGCAGCCCGGGACTAGCGGGGGGTGGAGAGACCCAGTACTTC.

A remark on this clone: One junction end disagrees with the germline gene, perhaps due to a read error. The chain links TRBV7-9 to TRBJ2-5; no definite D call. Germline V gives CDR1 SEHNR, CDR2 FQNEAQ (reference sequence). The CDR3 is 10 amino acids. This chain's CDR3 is CASSSALLNF. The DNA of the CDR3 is TGTGCCAGCAGCTCTGCGTTGTTGAACTTC.

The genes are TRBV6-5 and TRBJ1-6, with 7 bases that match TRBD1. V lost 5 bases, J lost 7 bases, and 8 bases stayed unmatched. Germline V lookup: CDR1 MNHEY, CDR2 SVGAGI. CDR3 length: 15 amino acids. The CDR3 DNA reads TGTGCCAGCAGTCCAGAGACAGGGCTAAATTCACCCCTCCACTTT. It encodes CASSPETGLNSPLHF.

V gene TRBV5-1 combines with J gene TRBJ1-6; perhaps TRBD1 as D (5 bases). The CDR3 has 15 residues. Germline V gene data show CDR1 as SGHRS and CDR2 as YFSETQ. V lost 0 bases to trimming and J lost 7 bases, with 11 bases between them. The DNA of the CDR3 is TGCGCCAGCAGCTTGGACGGGGCTTCCAATTCACCCCTCCACTTT. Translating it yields CASSLDGASNSPLHF.

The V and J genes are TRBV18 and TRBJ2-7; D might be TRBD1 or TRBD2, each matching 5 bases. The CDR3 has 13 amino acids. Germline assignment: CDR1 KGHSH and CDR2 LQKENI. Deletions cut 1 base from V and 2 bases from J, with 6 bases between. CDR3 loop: CASSPRDAYEQYF. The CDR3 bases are TGTGCCAGCTCACCACGGGACGCCTACGAGCAGTACTTC. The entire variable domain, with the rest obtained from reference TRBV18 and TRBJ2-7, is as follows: NAGVMQNPRHLVRRRGQEARLRCSPMKGHSHVYWYRQLPEEGLKFMVYLQKENIIDESGMPKERFSAEFPKEGPSILRIQQVVRGDSAAYFCASSPRDAYEQYFGPGTRLTVT.

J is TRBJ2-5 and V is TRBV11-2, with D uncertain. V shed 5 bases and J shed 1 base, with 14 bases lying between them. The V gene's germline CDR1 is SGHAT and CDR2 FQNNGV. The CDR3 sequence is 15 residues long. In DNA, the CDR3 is TGTGCCAGCAGCCCGAAACCAGAGCGCCAAGAGACCCAGTACTTC. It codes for CASSPKPERQETQYF.

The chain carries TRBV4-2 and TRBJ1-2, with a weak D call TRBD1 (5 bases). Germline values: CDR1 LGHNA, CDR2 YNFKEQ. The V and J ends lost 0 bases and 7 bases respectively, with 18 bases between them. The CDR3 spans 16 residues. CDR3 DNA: TGTGCCAGCAGCCAAGATTTGGCAGGGTTATGGGGTGGCTACACCTTC. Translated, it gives CASSQDLAGLWGGYTF.

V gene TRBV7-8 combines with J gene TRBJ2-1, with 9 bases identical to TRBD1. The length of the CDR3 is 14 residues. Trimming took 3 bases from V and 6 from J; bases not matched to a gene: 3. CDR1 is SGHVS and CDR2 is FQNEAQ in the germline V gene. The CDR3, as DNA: TGTGCCAGCAGCTTGGGACAGGGATTCAATGAGCAGTTCTTC. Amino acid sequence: CASSLGQGFNEQFF. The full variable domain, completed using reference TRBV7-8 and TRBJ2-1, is GAGVSQSPRYKVAKRGQDVALRCDPISGHVSLFWYQQALGQGPEFLTYFQNEAQLDKSGLPSDRFFAERPEGSVSTLKIQRTQQEDSAVYLCASSLGQGFNEQFFGPGTRLTVL.

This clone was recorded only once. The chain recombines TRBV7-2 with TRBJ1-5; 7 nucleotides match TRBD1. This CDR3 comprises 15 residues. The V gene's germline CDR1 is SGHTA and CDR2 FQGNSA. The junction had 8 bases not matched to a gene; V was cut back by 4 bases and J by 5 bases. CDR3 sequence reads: CASSYRTGRDQPQHF. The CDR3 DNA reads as TGTGCCAGCAGCTATAGGACAGGACGGGATCAGCCCCAGCATTTT.

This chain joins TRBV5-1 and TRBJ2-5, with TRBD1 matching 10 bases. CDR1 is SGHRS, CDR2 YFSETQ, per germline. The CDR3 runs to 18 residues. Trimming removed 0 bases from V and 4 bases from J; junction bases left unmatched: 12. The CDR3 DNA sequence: TGCGCCAGCAGCTTGGTGGCCCAAACCGGGACAGGGGTAGAGACCCAGTACTTC. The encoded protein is CASSLVAQTGTGVETQYF.

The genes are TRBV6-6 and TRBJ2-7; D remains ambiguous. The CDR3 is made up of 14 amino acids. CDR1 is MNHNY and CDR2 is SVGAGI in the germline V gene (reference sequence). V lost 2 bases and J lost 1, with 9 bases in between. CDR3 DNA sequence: TGTGCCAGCAGTTACCGGGCAGCTTCCTACGAGCAGTACTTC. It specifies CASSYRAASYEQYF.

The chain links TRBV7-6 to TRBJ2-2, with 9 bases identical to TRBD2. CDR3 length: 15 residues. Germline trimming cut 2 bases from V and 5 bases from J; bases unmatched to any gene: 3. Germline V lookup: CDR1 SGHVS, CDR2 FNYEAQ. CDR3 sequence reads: CASSLISGGTGELFF. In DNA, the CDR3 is TGTGCCAGCAGCTTAATAAGCGGGGGGACCGGGGAGCTGTTTTTT. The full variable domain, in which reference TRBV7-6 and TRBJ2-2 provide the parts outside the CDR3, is GAGVSQSPRYKVTKRGQDVALRCDPISGHVSLYWYRQALGQGPEFLTYFNYEAQQDKSGLPNDRFSAERPEGSISTLTIQRTEQRDSAMYRCASSLISGGTGELFFGEGSRLTVL.

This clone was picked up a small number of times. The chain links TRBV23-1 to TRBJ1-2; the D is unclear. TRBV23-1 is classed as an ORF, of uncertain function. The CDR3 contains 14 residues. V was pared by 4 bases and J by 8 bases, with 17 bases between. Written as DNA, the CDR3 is TGCGCCAGCAGTCCATTGGTCCACCACTCGGGCTACACCTTC. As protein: CASSPLVHHSGYTF.

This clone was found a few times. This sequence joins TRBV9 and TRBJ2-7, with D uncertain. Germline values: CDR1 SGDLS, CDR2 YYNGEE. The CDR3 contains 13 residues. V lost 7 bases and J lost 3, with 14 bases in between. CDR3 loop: CASRRRIHYEQYF. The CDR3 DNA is TGTGCCAGCCGCCGACGGATACACTACGAGCAGTACTTC.

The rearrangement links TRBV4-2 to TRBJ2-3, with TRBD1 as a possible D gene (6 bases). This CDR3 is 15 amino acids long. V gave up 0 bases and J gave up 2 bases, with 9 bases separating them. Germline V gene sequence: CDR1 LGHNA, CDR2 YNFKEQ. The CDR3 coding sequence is TGTGCCAGCAGCCAAGAGTGGACAGTCACAGATACGCAGTATTTT. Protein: CASSQEWTVTDTQYF.

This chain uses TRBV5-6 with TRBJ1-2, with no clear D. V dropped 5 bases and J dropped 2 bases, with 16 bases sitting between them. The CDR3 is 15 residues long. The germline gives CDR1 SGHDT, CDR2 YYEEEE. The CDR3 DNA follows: TGTGCCAGCAGTAAAGGGTTTGTGGCAAACTATGGCTACACCTTC. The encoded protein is CASSKGFVANYGYTF. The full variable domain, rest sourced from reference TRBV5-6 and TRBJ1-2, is DAGVTQSPTHLIKTRGQQVTLRCSPKSGHDTVSWYQQALGQGPQFIFQYYEEEERQRGNFPDRFSGHQFPNYSSELNVNALLLGDSALYLCASSKGFVANYGYTFGSGTRLTVV.